This T cell receptor (beta chain) is from a study of blood T cell repertoires in COVID-19. At the level of the study: T cells, B-cell-depleted T cells, or PBMCs supplied cDNA or gDNA.

Study processing details: Nucleated cell number was recorded as an estimate derived from reference gene primer amplification. Sequenced by immunoSEQ multiplex PCR; TCRdb stores in-frame clones only, minus some. D and trimming were read from the DNA, whereas the V and J calls and clone size are those reported in that table. The data contain roughly 390,000 clones, about 90% of them singletons. The Seattle site enrolled patients during active infection and followed them longitudinally. This CDR3 region has 12 residues. With 8 bases removed from V and 2 bases from J, the gap between germline ends came to 10 bases. Per the germline V gene, CDR1 is SNHLY and CDR2 is FYNNEI.

The sample consisted of peripheral blood. The rearrangement links TRBV2 to TRBJ2-7; D may be TRBD2 (5 bases). The TCR was taken from a woman in her twenties or thirties with COVID-19, enrolled during active disease. The CDR3 protein is CASGSDPYEQYF. CDR3 in DNA: TGTGCCAGCGGGAGCGATCCCTACGAGCAGTACTTC.